This TCR beta chain emerged from a study of T cells in Graves' hyperthyroidism and ophthalmopathy. Overall study findings and caveats: Blood held most thyroid clonotypes expanded above 0.001 frequency.

There are 16 residues in the CDR3. V lost 0 bases and J 2 bases, leaving 14 bases between the germline ends. Germline loops: CDR1 MNHEY, CDR2 SVGEGT. About this clonotype: Its antigen is still unknown.

Amplified TCR beta CDR3 regions came from RNA transcripts. A first-round RT-PCR of the TCR CDR3 used the HTBI primer set. TCRdb fed the multiplex PCR reads into MiXCR, producing one record per CDR3 protein. This sample has hundreds of thousands of distinct CDR3 sequences, with around a sixth found just once. The sample consisted of blood. The gene calls are TRBV6-2 or TRBV6-3 and TRBJ2-7, with D uncertain. The receptor's source is a woman in her forties or fifties with Graves' hyperthyroidism that later progressed to Graves' ophthalmopathy. CDR3 bases: TGTGCCAGCAGTTACTCGATAACAGTCTCAACCTACGAGCAGTACTTC. It yields the protein CASSYSITVSTYEQYF.